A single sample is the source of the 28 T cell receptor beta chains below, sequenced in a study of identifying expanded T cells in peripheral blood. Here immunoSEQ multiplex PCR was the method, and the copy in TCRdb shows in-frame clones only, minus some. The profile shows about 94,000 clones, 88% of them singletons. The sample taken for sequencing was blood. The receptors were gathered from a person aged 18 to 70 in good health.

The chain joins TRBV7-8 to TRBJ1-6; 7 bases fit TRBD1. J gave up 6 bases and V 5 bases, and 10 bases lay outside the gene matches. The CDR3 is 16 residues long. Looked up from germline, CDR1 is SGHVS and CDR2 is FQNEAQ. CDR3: CASSIMGQLGNSPLHF. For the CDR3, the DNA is TGTGCCAGCAGCATAATGGGACAGCTGGGTAATTCACCCCTCCACTTT.

Here the CDR3 reads CASSLVLGVGGYNEQFF. CDR3 nucleotide sequence: TGCGCCAGCAGCTTGGTTCTCGGGGTCGGGGGTTACAATGAGCAGTTCTTC. This chain links TRBV5-1 with TRBJ2-1, with D possibly being TRBD2 (6 bases). Trimming took off 0 bases at V and 4 bases at J, with 17 bases between the two ends. From germline, CDR1 is SGHRS and CDR2 YFSETQ. This CDR3 contains 17 residues.

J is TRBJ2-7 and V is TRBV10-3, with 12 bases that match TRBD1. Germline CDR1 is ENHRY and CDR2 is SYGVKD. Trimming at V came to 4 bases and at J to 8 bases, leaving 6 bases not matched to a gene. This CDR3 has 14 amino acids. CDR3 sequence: CAISAGTGGNKQYF. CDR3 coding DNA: TGTGCCATCAGTGCCGGGACAGGGGGCAACAAGCAGTACTTC.

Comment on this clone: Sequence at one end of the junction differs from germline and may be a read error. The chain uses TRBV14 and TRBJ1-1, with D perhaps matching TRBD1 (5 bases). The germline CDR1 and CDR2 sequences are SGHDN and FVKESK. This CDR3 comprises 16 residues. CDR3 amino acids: CASSQDLGRVNAEAFF. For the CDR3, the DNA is TGTGCCAGCAGCCAAGATCTGGGACGGGTGAACGCTGAAGCTTTCTTT.

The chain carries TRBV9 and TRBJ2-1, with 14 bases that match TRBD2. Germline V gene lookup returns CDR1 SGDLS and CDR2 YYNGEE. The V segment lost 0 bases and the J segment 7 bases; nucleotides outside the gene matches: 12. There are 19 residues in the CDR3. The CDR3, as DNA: TGTGCCAGCAGCGTAGATTCCCGCCGACTAGCGGGAGGGGATAATGAGCAGTTCTTC. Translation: CASSVDSRRLAGGDNEQFF.

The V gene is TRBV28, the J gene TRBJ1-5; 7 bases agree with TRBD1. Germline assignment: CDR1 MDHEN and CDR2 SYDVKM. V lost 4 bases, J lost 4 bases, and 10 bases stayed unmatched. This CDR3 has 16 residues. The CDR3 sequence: CASSSSRQGGNQPQHF. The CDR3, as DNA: TGTGCCAGCAGTTCCTCAAGACAGGGAGGTAATCAGCCCCAGCATTTT.

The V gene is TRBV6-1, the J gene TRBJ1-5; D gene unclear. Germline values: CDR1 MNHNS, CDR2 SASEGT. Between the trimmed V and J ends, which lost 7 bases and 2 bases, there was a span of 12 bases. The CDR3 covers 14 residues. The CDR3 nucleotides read TGTGCCAGCAATTTACTGGTTGGCAATCAGCCCCAGCATTTT. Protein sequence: CASNLLVGNQPQHF.

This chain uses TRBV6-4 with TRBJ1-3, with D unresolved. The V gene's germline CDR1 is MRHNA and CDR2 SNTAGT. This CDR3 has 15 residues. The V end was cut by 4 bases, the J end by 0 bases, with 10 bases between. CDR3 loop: CASSGAADSGNTIYF. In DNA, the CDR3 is TGTGCCAGCAGTGGTGCGGCGGACTCTGGAAACACCATATATTTT.

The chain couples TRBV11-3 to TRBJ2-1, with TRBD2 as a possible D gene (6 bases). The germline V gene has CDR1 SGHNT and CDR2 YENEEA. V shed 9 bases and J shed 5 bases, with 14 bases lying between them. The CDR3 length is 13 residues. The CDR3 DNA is TGTGCCAGTTACGGGGAGGACAACAATGAGCAGTTCTTC. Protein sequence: CASYGEDNNEQFF.

The chain's CDR3 is CASSPTASQETQYF. In DNA, the CDR3 is TGTGCCAGCAGCCCTACAGCCTCCCAAGAGACCCAGTACTTC. The J gene is TRBJ2-5, the V gene TRBV5-4; D is ambiguous. Germline V gene data show CDR1 as SGHNT and CDR2 as YYREEE (reference sequence). Between the trimmed V and J ends, which lost 4 bases and 1 base, there was a span of 11 bases. This CDR3 region has 14 residues.

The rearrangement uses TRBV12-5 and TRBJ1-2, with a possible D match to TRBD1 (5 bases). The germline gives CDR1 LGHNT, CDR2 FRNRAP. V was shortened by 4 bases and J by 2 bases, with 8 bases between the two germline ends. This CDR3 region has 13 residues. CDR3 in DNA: TGTGCTAGTGGTTCCAGGGCCAACTATGGCTACACCTTC. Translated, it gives CASGSRANYGYTF.

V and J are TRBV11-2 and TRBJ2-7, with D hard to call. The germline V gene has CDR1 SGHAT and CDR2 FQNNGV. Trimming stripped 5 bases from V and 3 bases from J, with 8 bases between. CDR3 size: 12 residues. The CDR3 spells CASSTVFYEQYF. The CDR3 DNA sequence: TGTGCCAGCAGCACCGTGTTCTACGAGCAGTACTTC.

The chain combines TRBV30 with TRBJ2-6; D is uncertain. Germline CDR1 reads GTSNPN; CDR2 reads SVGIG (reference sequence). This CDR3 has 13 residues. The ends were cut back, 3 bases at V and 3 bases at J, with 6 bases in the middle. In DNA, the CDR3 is TGTGCCTGGAGATTACGTGGGGCCAACGTCCTGACTTTC. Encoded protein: CAWRLRGANVLTF.

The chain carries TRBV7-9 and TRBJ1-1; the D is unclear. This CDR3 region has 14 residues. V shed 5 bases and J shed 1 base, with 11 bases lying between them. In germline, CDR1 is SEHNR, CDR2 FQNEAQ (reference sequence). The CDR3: CASSPHMENTEAFF. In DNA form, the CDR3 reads TGTGCCAGCAGCCCACATATGGAGAACACTGAAGCTTTCTTT.

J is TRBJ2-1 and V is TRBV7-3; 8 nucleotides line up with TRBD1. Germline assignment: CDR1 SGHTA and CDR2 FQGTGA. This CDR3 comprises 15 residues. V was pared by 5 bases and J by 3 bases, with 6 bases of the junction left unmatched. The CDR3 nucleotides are TGTGCCAGCAGCCGGGCCGGGACAGGCTACAATGAGCAGTTCTTC. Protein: CASSRAGTGYNEQFF.

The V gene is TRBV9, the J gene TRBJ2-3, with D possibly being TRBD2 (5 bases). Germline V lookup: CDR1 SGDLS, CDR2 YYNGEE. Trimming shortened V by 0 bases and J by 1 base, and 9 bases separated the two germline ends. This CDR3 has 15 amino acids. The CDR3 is CASSVAGIRTDTQYF. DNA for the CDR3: TGTGCCAGCAGCGTAGCGGGAATACGCACAGATACGCAGTATTTT.

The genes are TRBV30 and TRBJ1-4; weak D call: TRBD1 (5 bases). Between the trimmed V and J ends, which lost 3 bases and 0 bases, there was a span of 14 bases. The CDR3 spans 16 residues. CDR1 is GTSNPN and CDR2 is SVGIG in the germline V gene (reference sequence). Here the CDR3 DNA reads TGTGCCTGGAGCCGTCCGCGGGGGGCAACTAATGAAAAACTGTTTTTT. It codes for CAWSRPRGATNEKLFF.

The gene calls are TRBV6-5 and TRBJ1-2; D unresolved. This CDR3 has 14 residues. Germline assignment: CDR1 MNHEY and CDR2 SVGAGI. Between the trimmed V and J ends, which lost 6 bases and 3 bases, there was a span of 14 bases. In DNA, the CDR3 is TGTGCCAGCAGCTCCCTTGCAAGGCACTATGGCTACACCTTC. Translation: CASSSLARHYGYTF.

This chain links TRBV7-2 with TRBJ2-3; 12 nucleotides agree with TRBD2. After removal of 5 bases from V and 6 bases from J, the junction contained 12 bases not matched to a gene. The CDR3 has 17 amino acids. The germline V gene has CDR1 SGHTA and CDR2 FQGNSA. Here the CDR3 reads CASSPSLAGGVRDTQYF. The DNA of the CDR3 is TGTGCCAGCAGCCCATCTCTAGCGGGAGGGGTGAGGGATACGCAGTATTTT.

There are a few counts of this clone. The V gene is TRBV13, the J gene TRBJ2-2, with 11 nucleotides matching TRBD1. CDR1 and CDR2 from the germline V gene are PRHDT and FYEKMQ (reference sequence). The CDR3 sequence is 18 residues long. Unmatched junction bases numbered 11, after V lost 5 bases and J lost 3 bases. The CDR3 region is CASSAQQGTGGHTGELFF. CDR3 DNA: TGTGCCAGCAGCGCCCAACAGGGGACAGGGGGACACACCGGGGAGCTGTTTTTT.

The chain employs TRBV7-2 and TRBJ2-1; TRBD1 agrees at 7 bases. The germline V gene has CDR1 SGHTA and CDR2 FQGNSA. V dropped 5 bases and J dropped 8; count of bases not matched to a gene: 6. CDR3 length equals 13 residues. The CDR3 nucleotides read TGTGCCAGCAGCACCCGACAGGGCTATGAGCAGTTCTTC. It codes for CASSTRQGYEQFF.

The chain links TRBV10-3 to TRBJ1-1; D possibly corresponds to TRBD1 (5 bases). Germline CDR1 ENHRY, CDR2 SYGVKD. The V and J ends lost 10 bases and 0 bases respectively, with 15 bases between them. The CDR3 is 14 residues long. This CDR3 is CATGGVSMNTEAFF. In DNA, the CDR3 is TGTGCCACCGGGGGGGTATCCATGAACACTGAAGCTTTCTTT.

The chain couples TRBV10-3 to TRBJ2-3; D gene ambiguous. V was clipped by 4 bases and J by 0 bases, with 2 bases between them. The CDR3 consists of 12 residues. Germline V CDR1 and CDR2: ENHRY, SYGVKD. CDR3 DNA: TGTGCCATCAGTGCCAGCACAGATACGCAGTATTTT. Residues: CAISASTDTQYF.

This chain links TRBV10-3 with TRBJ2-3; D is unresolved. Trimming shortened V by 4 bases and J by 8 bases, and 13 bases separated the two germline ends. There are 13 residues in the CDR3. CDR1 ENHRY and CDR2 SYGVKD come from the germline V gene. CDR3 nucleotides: TGTGCCATCAGTGCATCTACCCTTGGTACGCAGTATTTT. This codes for CAISASTLGTQYF.

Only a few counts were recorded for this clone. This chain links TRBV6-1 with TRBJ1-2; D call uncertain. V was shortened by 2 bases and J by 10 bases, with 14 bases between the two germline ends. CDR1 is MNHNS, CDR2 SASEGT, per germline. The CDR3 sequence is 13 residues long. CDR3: CASSEPGRLFYTF. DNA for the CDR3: TGTGCCAGCAGTGAACCTGGCAGGTTATTCTACACCTTC.

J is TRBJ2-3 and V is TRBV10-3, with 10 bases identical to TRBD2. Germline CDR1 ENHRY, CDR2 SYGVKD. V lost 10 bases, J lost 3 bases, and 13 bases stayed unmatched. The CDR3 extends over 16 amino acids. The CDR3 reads CATQRLTSGKTDTQYF. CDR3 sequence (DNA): TGTGCCACCCAACGATTAACTAGCGGGAAAACAGATACGCAGTATTTT.

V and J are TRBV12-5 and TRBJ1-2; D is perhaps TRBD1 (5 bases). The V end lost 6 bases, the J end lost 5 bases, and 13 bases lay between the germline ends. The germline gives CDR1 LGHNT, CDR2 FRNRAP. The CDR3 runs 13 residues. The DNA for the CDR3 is TGTGCTAGTGGCCCGGGGGTAAGGTATGGCTACACCTTC. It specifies CASGPGVRYGYTF.

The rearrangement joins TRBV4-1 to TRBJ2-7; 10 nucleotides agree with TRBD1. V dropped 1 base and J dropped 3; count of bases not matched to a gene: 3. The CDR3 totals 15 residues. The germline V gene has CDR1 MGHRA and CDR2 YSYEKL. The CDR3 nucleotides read TGCGCCAGCAGCCAAGGACAGGGGGCCGTCTACGAGCAGTACTTC. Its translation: CASSQGQGAVYEQYF.